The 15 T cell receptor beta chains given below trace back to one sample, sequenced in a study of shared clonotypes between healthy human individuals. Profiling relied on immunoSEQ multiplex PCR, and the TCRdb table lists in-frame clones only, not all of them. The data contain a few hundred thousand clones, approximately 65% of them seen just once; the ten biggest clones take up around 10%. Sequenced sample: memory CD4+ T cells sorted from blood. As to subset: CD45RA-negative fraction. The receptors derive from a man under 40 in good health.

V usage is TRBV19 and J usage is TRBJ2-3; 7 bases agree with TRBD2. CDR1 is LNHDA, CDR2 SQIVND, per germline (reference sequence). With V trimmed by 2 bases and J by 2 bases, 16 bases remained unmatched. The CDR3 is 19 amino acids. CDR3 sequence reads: CASSIQGVSGGAYTDTQYF. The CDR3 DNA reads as TGTGCCAGTAGTATACAAGGAGTTTCGGGAGGAGCCTACACAGATACGCAGTATTTT.

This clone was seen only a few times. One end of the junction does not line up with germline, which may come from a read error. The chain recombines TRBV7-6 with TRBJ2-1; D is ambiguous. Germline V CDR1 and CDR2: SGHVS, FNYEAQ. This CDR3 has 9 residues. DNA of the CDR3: TGTGCCAGCAGCTTAAACTGGATCTTC. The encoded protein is CASSLNWIF.

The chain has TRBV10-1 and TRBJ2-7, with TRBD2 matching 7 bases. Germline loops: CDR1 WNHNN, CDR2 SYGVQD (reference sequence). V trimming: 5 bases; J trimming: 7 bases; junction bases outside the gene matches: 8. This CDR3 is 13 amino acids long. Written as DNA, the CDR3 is TGCGCCAGCAGTACAGGACTAGTGGGTGAGCAGTACTTC. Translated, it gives CASSTGLVGEQYF.

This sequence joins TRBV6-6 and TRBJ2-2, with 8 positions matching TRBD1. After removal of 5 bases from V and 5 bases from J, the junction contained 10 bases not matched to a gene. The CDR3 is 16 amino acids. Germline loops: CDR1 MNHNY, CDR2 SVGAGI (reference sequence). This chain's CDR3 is CASSARTGRFTGELFF. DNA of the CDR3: TGTGCCAGCAGTGCGAGGACAGGGCGCTTTACCGGGGAGCTGTTTTTT.

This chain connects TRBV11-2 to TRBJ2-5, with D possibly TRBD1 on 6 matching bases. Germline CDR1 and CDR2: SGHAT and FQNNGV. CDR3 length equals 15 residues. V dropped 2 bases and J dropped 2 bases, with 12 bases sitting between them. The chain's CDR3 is CASSLYPDRQETQYF. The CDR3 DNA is TGTGCCAGCAGCTTATATCCGGACAGACAAGAGACCCAGTACTTC. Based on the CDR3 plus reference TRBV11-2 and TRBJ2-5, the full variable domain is EAGVAQSPRYKIIEKRQSVAFWCNPISGHATLYWYQQILGQGPKLLIQFQNNGVVDDSQLPKDRFSAERLKGVDSTLKIQPAKLEDSAVYLCASSLYPDRQETQYFGPGTRLLVL.

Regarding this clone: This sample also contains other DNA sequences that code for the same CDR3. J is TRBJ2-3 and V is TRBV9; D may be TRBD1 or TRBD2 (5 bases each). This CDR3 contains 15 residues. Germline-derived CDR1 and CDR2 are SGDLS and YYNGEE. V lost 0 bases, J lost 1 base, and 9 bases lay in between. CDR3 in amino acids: CASSVGGRGTDTQYF. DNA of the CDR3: TGTGCCAGCAGCGTAGGGGGGAGAGGCACAGATACGCAGTATTTT. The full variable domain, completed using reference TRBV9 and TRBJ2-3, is DSGVTQTPKHLITATGQRVTLRCSPRSGDLSVYWYQQSLDQGLQFLIQYYNGEERAKGNILERFSAQQFPDLHSELNLSSLELGDSALYFCASSVGGRGTDTQYFGPGTRLTVL.

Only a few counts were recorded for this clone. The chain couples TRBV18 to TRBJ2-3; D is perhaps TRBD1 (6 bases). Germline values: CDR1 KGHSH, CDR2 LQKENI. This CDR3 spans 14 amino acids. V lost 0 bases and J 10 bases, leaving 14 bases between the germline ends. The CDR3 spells CASSPPNRDGAQYF. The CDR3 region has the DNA TGTGCCAGCTCACCACCGAACAGGGACGGGGCGCAGTATTTT.

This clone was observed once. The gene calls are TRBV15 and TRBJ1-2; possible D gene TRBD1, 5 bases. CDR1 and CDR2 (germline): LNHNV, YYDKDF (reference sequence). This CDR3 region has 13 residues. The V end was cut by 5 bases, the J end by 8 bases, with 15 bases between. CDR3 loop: CATSPRGTDGYTF. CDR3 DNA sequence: TGTGCCACCAGCCCCCGAGGGACTGACGGCTACACCTTC.

The DNA for the CDR3 is TGTGCCAGCTCACTGGGACAGGGGCGTACCGGGGAGCTGTTTTTT. Translated: CASSLGQGRTGELFF. J is TRBJ2-2 and V is TRBV18; 10 bases fit TRBD1. CDR1 is KGHSH, CDR2 LQKENI, per germline. Unmatched junction bases numbered 4, after V lost 4 bases and J lost 5 bases. The CDR3 is 15 residues long.

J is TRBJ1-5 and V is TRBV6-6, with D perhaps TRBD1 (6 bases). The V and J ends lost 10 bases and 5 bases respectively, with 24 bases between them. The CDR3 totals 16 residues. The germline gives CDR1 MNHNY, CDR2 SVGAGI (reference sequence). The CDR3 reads CATSPRAGDFDQPQHF. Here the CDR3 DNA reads TGTGCCACATCGCCCCGGGCAGGGGATTTCGATCAGCCCCAGCATTTT.

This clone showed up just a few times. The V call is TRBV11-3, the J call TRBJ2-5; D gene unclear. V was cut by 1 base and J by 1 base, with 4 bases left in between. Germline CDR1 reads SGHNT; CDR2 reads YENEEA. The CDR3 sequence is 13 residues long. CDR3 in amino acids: CASSLGIQETQYF. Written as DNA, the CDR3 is TGTGCCAGCAGCTTAGGGATCCAAGAGACCCAGTACTTC.

The CDR3 nucleotides are TGTGCCAGCAGACCGTCAGGGGGTGATCAGCCCCAGCATTTT. This sequence encodes CASRPSGGDQPQHF. V usage is TRBV6-6 and J usage is TRBJ1-5; 7 nucleotides align to TRBD1. The CDR3 length is 14 residues. The trim removed 6 bases at V and 5 bases at J, leaving 7 bases unmatched. From germline, CDR1 is MNHNY and CDR2 SVGAGI (reference sequence).

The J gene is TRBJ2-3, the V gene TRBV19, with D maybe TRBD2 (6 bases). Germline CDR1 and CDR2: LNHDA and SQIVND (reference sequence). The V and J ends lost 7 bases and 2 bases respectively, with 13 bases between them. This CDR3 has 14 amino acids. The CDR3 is CASMEGVFTDTQYF. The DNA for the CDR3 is TGTGCCAGTATGGAGGGTGTGTTCACAGATACGCAGTATTTT. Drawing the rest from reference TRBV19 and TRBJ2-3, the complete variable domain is DGGITQSPKYLFRKEGQNVTLSCEQNLNHDAMYWYRQDPGQGLRLIYYSQIVNDFQKGDIAEGYSVSREKKESFPLTVTSAQKNPTAFYLCASMEGVFTDTQYFGPGTRLTVL.

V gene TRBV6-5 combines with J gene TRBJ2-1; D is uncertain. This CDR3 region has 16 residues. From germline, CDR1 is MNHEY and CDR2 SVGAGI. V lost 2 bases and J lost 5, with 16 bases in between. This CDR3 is CASSYTGSRPDNEQFF. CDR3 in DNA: TGTGCCAGCAGTTACACGGGCTCCCGACCCGACAATGAGCAGTTCTTC.

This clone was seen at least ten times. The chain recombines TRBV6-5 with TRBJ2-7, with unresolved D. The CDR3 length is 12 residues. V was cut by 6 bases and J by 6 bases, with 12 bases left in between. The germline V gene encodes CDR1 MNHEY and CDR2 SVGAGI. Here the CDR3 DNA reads TGTGCCAGCAGCGGGTACTCGGGCGAGCAGTACTTC. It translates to CASSGYSGEQYF.